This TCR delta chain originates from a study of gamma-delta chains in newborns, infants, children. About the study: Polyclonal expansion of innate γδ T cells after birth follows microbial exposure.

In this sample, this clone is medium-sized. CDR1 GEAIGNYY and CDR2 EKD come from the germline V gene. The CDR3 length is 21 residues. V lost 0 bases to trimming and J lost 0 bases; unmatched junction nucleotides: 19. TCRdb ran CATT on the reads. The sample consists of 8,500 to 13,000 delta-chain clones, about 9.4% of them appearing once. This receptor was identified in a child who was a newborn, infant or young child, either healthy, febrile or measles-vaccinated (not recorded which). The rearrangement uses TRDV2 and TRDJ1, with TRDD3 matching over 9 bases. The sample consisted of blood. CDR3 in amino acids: CACDTLVQRGIPTRYTDKLIF. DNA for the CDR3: TGTGCCTGTGACACCTTGGTGCAACGGGGGATACCGACCCGGTACACCGATAAACTCATCTTT.